The 7 T cell receptor beta chains below were found in one sample sequenced in a study of lymphopenia after photon versus proton radiotherapy. The data were produced by immunoSEQ multiplex PCR, yet TCRdb's version contains in-frame clones alone and is incomplete. Among around 70,000 clones listed, roughly 93% were seen once. The input for sequencing was peripheral blood, taken from a patient treated with photon-based radiotherapy. These receptors came from a woman aged 70-85 years with pancreatic cancer.

This chain connects TRBV5-6 to TRBJ1-1; the D gene is possibly TRBD1 (5 bases). This CDR3 is built from 16 residues. V lost 1 base, J lost 1 base, and 14 bases lay in between. CDR1 SGHDT and CDR2 YYEEEE come from the germline V gene. The CDR3 sequence is CASSLRGVLGNTEAFF. CDR3 bases: TGTGCCAGCAGCTTGCGAGGGGTGCTGGGGAACACTGAAGCTTTCTTT.

This clone appeared a few times. The CDR3 carries no conserved terminal phenylalanine or tryptophan, so it likely arises from a read error. It is unclear where the CDR3 begins or ends on the DNA, so no DNA is shown, and the CDR3 is as TCRdb lists it. V and J are TRBV7-9 and TRBJ2-7. The CDR3 comprises 12 residues, both ends counted. Germline V lookup: CDR1 SEHNR, CDR2 FQNEAQ (reference sequence). CDR3 residues: CASSPSVGETLL.

This rearrangement joins TRBV5-1 to TRBJ2-3; 12 positions agree with TRBD2. The germline V gene encodes CDR1 SGHRS and CDR2 YFSETQ. V lost 4 bases and J lost 6; bases outside the gene matches: 9. The CDR3 totals 16 residues. CDR3 sequence reads: CASSLQTSGSGDTQYF. Written as DNA, the CDR3 is TGCGCCAGCAGCCTGCAGACTAGCGGGAGCGGGGATACGCAGTATTTT.

This chain connects TRBV6-1 to TRBJ2-7; no definite D call. Deletions cut 6 bases from V and 0 bases from J, with 9 bases between. Germline assignment: CDR1 MNHNS and CDR2 SASEGT. This CDR3 spans 13 amino acids. CDR3 loop: CASSAEVSYEQYF. DNA for the CDR3: TGTGCCAGCAGCGCTGAGGTCTCCTACGAGCAGTACTTC.

This clone appeared once. The chain carries TRBV5-1 and TRBJ2-7, with a possible D match to TRBD1 (5 bases). There are 15 residues in the CDR3. V was shortened by 3 bases and J by 2 bases, with 15 bases between the two germline ends. Per germline, CDR1 SGHRS and CDR2 YFSETQ. CDR3 nucleotide sequence: TGCGCCAGCAGCTACCAGGGTGGACGGACCTACGAGCAGTACTTC. It codes for CASSYQGGRTYEQYF.

This clone was observed a few times. V and J are TRBV19 and TRBJ2-4; perhaps TRBD1 as D (5 bases). CDR1 is LNHDA and CDR2 is SQIVND in the germline V gene (reference sequence). The CDR3 has 16 amino acids. V dropped 4 bases and J dropped 0 bases, with 13 bases sitting between them. CDR3 sequence reads: CASSTPGLVAKNIQYF. In DNA form, the CDR3 reads TGTGCCAGTAGTACGCCAGGGTTGGTAGCCAAAAACATTCAGTACTTC.

The rearrangement links TRBV5-4 to TRBJ2-3, with TRBD1 matching 11 bases. Germline V gene sequence: CDR1 SGHNT, CDR2 YYREEE (reference sequence). This CDR3 contains 16 residues. V shed 6 bases and J 3 bases; nucleotides not matched to a gene: 9. The CDR3 DNA is TGTGCCAGCACCTCTGCGGACAGGGGGCCTACAGATACGCAGTATTTT. Its translation is CASTSADRGPTDTQYF.